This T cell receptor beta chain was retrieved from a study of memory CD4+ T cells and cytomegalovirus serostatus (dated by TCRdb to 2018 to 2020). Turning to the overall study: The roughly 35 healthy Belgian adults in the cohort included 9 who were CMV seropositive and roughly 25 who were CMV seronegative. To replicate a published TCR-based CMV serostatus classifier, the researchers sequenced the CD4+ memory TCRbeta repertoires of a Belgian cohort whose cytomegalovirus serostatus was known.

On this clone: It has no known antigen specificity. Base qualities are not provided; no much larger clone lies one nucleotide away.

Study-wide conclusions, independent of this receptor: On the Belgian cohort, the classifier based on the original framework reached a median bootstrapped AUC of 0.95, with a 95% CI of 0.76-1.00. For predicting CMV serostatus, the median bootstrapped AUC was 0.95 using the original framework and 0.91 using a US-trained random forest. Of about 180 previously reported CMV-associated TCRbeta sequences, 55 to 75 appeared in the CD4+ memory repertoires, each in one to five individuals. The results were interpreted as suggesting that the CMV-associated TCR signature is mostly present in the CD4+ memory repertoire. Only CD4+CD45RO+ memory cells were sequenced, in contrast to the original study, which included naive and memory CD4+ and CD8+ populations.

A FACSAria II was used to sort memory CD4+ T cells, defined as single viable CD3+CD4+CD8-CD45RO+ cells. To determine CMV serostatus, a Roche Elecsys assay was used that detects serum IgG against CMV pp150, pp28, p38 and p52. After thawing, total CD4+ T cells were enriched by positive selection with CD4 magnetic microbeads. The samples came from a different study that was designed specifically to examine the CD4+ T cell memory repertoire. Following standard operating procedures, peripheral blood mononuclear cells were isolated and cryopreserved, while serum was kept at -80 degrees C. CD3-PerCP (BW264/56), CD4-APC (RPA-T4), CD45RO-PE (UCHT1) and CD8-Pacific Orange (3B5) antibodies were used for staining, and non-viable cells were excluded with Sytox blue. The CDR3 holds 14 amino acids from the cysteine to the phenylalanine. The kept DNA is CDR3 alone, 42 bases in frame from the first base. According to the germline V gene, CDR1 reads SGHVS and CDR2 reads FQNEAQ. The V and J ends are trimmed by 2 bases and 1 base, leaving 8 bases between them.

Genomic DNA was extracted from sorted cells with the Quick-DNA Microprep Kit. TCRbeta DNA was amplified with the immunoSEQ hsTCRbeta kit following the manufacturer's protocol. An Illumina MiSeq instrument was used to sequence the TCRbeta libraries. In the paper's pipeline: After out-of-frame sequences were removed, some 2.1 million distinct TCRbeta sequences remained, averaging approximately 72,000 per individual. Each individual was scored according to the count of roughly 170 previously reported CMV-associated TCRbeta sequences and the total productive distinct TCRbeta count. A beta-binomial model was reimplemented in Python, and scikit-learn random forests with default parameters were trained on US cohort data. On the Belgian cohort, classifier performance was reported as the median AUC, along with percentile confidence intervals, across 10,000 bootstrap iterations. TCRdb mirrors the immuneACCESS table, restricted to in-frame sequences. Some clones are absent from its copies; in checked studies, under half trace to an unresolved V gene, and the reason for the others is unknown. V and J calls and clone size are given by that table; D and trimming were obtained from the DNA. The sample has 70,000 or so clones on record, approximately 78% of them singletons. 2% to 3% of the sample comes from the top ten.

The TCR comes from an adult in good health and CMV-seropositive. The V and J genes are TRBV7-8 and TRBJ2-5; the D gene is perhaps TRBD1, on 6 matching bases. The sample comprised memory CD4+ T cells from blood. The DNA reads TGTGCCAGCAGCTTACAGGGGAGCCAAGAGACCCAGTACTTC. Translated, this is CASSLQGSQETQYF.